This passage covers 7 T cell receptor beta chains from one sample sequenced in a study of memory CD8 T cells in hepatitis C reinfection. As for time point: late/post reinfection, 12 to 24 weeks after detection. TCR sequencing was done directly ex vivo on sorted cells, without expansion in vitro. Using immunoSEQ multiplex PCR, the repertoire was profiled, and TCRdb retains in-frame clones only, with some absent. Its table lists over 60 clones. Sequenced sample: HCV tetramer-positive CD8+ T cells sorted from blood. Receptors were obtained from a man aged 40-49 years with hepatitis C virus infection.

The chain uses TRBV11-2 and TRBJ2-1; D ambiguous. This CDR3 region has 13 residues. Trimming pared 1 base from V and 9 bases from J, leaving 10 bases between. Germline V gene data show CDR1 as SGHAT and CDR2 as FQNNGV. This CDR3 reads CASSLAVSSEQFF. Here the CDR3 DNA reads TGTGCCAGCAGCTTAGCGGTTAGCAGTGAGCAGTTCTTC.

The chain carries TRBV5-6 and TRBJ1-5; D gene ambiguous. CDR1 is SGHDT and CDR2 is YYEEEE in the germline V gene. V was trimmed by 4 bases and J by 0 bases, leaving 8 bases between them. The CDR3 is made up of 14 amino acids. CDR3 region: CASSLRGSNQPQHF. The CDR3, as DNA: TGTGCCAGCAGCCTCCGAGGTAGCAATCAGCCCCAGCATTTT.

The CDR3: CASSFDTGGYEQYF. CDR3 nucleotide sequence: TGCGCCAGCAGCTTTGACACGGGGGGCTACGAGCAGTACTTC. This chain connects TRBV4-1 to TRBJ2-7, with 7 bases lining up with TRBD2. J gave up 3 bases and V 5 bases, and 7 bases lay outside the gene matches. Germline loops: CDR1 MGHRA, CDR2 YSYEKL. The CDR3 length is 14 residues.

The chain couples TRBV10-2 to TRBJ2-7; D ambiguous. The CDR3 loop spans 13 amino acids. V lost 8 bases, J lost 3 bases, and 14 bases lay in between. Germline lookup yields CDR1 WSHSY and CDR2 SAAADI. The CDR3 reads CASCDNTGYEQYF. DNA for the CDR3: TGCGCCAGCTGCGATAATACGGGCTACGAGCAGTACTTC.

The CDR3 nucleotides read TGCGCCAGCACGGCAGGCTCAAACACCGGGGAGCTGTTTTTT. It specifies CASTAGSNTGELFF. The chain uses TRBV4-1 and TRBJ2-2; D ambiguous. CDR1 and CDR2 (germline): MGHRA, YSYEKL. The CDR3 consists of 14 residues. V dropped 7 bases and J dropped 2 bases, with 11 bases sitting between them.

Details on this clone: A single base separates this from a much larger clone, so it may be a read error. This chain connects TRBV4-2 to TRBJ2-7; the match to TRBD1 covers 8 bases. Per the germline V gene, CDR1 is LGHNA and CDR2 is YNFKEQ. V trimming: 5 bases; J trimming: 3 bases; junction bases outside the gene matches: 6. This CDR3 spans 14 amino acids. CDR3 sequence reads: CASSFDGQGYEQYF. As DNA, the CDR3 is TGTGCCAGCAGCTTTGACGGACAGGGCTACGAGCAGTACTTC.

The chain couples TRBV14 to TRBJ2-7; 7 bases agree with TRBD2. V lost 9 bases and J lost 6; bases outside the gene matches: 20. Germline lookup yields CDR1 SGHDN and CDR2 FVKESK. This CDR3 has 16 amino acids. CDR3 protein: CASSSRATGGVSEQYF. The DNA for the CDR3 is TGTGCCAGTTCCTCGAGGGCGACGGGAGGTGTGAGCGAGCAGTACTTC.